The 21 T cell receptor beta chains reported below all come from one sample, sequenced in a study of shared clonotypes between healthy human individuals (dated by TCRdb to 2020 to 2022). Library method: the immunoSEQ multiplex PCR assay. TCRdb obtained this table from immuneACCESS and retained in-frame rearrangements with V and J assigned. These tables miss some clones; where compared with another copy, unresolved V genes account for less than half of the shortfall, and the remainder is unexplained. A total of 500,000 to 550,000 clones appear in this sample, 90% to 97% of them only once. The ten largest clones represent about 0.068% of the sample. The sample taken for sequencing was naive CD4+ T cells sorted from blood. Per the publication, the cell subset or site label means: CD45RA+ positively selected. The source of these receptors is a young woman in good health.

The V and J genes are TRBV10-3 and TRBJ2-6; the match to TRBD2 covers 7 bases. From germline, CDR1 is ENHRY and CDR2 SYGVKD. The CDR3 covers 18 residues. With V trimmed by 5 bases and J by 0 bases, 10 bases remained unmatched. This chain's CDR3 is CAISPGASGSSGANVLTF. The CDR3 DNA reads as TGTGCCATCAGTCCTGGGGCTAGCGGCAGCTCTGGGGCCAACGTCCTGACTTTC.

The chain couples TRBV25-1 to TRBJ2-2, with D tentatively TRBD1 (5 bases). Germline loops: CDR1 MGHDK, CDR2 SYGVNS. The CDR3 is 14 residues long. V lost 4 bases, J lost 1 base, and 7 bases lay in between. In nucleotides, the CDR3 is TGTGCCAGCAGTGGGGGCTGGAACACCGGGGAGCTGTTTTTT. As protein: CASSGGWNTGELFF.

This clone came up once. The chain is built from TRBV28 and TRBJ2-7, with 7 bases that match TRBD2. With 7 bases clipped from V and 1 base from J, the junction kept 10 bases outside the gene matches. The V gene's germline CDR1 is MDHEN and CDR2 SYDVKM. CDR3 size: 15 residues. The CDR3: CASIPGGSPSYEQYF. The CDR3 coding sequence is TGTGCCAGCATACCAGGCGGGAGCCCTTCCTACGAGCAGTACTTC.

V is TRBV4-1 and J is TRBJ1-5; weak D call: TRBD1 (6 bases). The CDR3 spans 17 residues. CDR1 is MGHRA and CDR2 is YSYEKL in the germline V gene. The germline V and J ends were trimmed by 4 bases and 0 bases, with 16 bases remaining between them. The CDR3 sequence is CASSPGNRGLSNQPQHF. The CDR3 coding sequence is TGCGCCAGCAGCCCCGGGAACCGGGGGCTTAGCAATCAGCCCCAGCATTTT.

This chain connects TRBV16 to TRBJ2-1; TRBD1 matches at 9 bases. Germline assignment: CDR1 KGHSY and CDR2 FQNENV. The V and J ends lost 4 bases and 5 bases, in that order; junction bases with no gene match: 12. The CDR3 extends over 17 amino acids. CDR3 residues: CASSPRGDRDPHNEQFF. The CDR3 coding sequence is TGTGCCAGCAGCCCCAGAGGGGACAGGGATCCCCACAATGAGCAGTTCTTC.

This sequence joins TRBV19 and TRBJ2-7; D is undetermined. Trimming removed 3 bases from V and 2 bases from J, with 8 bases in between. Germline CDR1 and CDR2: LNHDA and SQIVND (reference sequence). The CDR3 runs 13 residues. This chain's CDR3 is CASSIGPPYEQYF. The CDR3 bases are TGTGCCAGTAGTATTGGCCCCCCCTACGAGCAGTACTTC.

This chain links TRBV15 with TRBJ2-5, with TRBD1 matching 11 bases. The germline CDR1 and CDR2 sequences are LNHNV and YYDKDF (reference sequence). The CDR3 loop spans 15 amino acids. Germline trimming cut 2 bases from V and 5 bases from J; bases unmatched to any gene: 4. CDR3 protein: CATSRTGTGGETQYF. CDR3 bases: TGTGCCACCAGCAGAACCGGGACAGGGGGGGAGACCCAGTACTTC.

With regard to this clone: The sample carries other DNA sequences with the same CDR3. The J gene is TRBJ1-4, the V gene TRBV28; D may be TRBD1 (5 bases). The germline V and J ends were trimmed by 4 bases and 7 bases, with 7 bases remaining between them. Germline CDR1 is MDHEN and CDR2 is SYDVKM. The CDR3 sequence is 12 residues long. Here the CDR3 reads CASSSGGEKLFF. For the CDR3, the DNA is TGTGCCAGCAGTTCCGGGGGTGAAAAACTGTTTTTT. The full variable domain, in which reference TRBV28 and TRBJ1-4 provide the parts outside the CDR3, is DVKVTQSSRYLVKRTGEKVFLECVQDMDHENMFWYRQDPGLGLRLIYFSYDVKMKEKGDIPEGYSVSREKKERFSLILESASTNQTSMYLCASSSGGEKLFFGSGTQLSVL.

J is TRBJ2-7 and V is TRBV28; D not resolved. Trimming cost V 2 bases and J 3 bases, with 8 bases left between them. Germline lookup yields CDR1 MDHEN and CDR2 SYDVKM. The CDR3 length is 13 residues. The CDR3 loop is CASSLTAFYEQYF. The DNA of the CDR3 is TGTGCCAGCAGTTTAACAGCCTTCTACGAGCAGTACTTC.

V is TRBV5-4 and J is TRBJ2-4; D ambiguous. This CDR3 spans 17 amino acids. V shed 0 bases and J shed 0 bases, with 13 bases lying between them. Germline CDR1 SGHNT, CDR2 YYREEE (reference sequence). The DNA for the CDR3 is TGTGCCAGCAGCTTGGGCCGGCCCCACCTAGCCAAAAACATTCAGTACTTC. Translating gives CASSLGRPHLAKNIQYF.

CDR3 sequence (DNA): TGTGCCAGTGCCGGGACACCTAATCAGCCCCAGCATTTT. Its translation is CASAGTPNQPQHF. The chain employs TRBV19 and TRBJ1-5; a weak D match, TRBD1 (6 bases). Trimming left V 8 bases short and J 4 bases short, with 12 bases between. The germline V gene encodes CDR1 LNHDA and CDR2 SQIVND (reference sequence). This CDR3 region has 13 residues.

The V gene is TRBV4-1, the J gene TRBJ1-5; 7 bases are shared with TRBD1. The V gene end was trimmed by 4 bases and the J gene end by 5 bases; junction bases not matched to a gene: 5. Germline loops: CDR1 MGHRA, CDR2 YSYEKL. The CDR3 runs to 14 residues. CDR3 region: CASSPQGFDQPQHF. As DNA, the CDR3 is TGCGCCAGCAGCCCACAGGGGTTTGATCAGCCCCAGCATTTT.

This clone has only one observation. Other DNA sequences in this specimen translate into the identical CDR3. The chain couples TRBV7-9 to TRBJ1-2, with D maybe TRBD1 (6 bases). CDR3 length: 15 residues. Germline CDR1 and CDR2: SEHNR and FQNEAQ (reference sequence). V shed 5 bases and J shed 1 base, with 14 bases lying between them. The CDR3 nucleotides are TGTGCCAGCAGCCTAGAAGGGGGTAATAACTATGGCTACACCTTC. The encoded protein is CASSLEGGNNYGYTF.

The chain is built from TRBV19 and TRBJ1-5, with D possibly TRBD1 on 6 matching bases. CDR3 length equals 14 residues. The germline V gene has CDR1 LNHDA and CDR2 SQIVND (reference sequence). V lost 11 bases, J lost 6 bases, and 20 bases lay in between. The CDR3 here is CASQGNLGGQPQHF. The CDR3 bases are TGTGCCTCGCAGGGGAATCTCGGGGGTCAGCCCCAGCATTTT. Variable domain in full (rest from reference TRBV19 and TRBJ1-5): DGGITQSPKYLFRKEGQNVTLSCEQNLNHDAMYWYRQDPGQGLRLIYYSQIVNDFQKGDIAEGYSVSREKKESFPLTVTSAQKNPTAFYLCASQGNLGGQPQHFGDGTRLSIL.

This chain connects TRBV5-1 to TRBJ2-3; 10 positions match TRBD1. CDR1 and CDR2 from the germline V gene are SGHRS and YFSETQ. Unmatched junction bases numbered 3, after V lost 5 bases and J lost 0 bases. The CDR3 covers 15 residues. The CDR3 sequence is CASRGQGFSTDTQYF. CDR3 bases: TGCGCCAGCAGGGGACAGGGGTTTAGCACAGATACGCAGTATTTT.

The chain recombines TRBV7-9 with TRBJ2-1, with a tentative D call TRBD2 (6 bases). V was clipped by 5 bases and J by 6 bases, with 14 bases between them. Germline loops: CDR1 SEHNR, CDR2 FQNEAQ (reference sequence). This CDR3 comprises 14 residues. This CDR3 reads CASSPRGGINEQFF. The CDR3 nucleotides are TGTGCCAGCAGCCCCCGGGGCGGGATCAATGAGCAGTTCTTC.

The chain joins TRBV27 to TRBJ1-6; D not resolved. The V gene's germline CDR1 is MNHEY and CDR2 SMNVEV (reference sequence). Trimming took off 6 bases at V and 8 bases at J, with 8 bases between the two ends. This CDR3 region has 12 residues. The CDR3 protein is CASSFRHSPLHF. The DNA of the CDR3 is TGTGCCAGCAGCTTCCGACATTCACCCCTCCACTTT.

CDR3 nucleotides: TGCGCCAGCAGCCAGGTCGGACGTCAAAGGTATGACGAGCAGTACTTC. It codes for CASSQVGRQRYDEQYF. The chain joins TRBV4-1 to TRBJ2-7, with D unclear. The length of the CDR3 is 16 residues. Per germline, CDR1 MGHRA and CDR2 YSYEKL. V was cut by 3 bases and J by 5 bases, with 20 bases left in between.

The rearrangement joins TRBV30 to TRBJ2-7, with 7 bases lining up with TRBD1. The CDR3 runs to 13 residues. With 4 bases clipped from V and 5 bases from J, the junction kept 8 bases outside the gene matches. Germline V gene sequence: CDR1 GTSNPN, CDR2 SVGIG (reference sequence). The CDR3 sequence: CAWNRGSSNEQYF. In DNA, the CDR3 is TGTGCCTGGAACAGGGGAAGTAGCAACGAGCAGTACTTC.

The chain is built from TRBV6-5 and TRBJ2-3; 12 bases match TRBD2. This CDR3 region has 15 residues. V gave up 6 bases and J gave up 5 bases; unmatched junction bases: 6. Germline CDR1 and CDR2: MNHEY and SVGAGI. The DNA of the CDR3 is TGTGCCAGCAGCAGACTAGCGGGAGAGGTAGATACGCAGTATTTT. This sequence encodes CASSRLAGEVDTQYF.

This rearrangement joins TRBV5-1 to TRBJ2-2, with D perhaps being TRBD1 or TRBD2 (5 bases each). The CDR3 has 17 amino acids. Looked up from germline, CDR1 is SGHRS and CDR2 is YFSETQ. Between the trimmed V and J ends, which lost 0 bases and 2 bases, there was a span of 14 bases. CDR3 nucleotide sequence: TGCGCCAGCAGCTTGGCCTCCGGGACGACTAACACCGGGGAGCTGTTTTTT. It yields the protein CASSLASGTTNTGELFF.